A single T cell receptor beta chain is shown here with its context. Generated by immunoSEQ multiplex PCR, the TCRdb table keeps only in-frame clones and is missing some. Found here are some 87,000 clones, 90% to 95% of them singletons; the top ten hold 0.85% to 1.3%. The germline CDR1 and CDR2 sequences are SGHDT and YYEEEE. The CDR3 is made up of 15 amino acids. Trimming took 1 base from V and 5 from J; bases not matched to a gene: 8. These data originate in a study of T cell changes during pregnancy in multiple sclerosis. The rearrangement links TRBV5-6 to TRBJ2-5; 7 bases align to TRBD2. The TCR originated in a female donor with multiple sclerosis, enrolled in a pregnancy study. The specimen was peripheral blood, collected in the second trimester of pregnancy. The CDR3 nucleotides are TGTGCCAGCAGCTTGACCCAGCGGGGATCGGAGACCCAGTACTTC. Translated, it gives CASSLTQRGSETQYF.